This T cell receptor beta chain was observed in a study of CD8 T cells in ankylosing spondylitis. Molecular-barcoded quantitative 5'-RACE produced these TCR beta libraries. TCRdb analysed the 5' RACE reads with MiXCR anew, one entry per CDR3 protein. Among fewer than 200,000 distinct CDR3 sequences, approximately 10% were seen once, and the ten largest hold around 16%. General study findings and limits: Disease-linked clones were reportedly significantly enriched in matched ankylosing spondylitis synovial fluid. Prior work had noted some motif variants in reactive arthritis blood and synovial fluid.

The germline gives CDR1 MNHEY, CDR2 SVGEGT. V shed 9 bases and J shed 5 bases, with 11 bases lying between them. The CDR3 has 11 amino acids. To note about this clonotype: Its antigen remains unknown.

Specimen: blood, either unsorted or a sorted T cell fraction (not recorded which). This chain connects TRBV6-2 or TRBV6-3 to TRBJ2-7; D remains unclear. This TCR derives from a female donor with ankylosing spondylitis or in good health (not recorded which). The CDR3 region has the DNA TGTGCCAGTTCCACCAGCAACGAGCAGTACTTC. Amino acids: CASSTSNEQYF.